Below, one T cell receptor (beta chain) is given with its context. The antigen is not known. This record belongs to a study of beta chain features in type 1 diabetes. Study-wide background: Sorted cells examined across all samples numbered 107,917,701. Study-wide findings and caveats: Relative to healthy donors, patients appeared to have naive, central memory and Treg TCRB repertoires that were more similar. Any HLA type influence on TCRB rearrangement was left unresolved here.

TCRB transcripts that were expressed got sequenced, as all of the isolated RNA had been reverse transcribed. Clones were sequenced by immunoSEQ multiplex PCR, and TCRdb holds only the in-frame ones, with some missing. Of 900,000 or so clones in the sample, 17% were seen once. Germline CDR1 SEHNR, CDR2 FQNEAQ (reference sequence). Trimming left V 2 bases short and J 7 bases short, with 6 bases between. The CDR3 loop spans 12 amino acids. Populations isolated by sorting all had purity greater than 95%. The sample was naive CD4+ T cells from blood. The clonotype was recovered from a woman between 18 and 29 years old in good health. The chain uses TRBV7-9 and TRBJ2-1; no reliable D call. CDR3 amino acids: CASSLLRNEQFF. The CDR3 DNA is TGTGCCAGCAGCTTACTTCGGAATGAGCAGTTCTTC. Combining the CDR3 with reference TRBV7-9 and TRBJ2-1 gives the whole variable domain DTGVSQNPRHKITKRGQNVTFRCDPISEHNRLYWYRQTLGQGPEFLTYFQNEAQLEKSRLLSDRFSAERPKGSFSTLEIQRTEQGDSAMYLCASSLLRNEQFFGPGTRLTVL.